This T cell receptor beta chain was sequenced during a study of shared clonotypes between healthy human individuals (dated by TCRdb to the early 2020s). With respect to the entire study: The cohort comprised two women and a few men aged 18 to 49 years. Per donor, three plates each were used for CD4 naive and CD4 memory, two for CD8 naive, and one for CD8 memory. The study deeply sequenced blood TCR repertoires of about 5 healthy adults to estimate repertoire size and the extent of clonotype sharing between individuals. Different laboratories and diverse techniques were used to prepare libraries and sequence TCR repertoires, to increase sequencing depth and limit assay-specific biases. Leukapheresis yielded between about 0.94 and 8.9 billion PBMCs per donor.

Using the deep immunoSEQ assay, TCR CDR3 regions were amplified from genomic DNA by multiplex PCR. Genomic DNA extracted from each cell subset was distributed evenly over all wells of several immunoSEQ 96-well plates, and each plate served as one replicate. For sorted subsets, around 200 ng genomic DNA, equal to about 30,000 T cell genomes, was loaded into each replicate PCR. Purified libraries were quantified with a Qubit 3.0 fluorometer, sized on a Bioanalyzer 2100, and re-quantified with the KAPA Library Quantification kit. A separate single-read 150-cycle Illumina NextSeq 550 flow cell was used to sequence each immunoSEQ 96-well plate. On the authors' methods: The immunoSEQ output contained only junctional sequences without quality scores, so filtering could not match that applied to full-length reads. Sequences were annotated with PyIR, a Python wrapper for IgBLAST v1.9, using IMGT germline references to assign V/J genes and CDR3. Reads with weak V/J assignments (E-value above 1e-6), missing CDR3, stop codons, out-of-frame junctions, or ambiguous translated residues were removed. V3J clonotypes were defined as sequences sharing the same inferred V gene, J gene, and CDR3 amino acid sequence. Percentage overlap between repertoires was computed as shared unique clonotypes divided by the size of the smaller repertoire. Three approaches were used to assess repertoire richness: RTK rarefaction, the Chao1 estimator, and Recon v2.1 estimates of unobserved clonotypes. For all TCRbeta clonotypes obtained by the gDNA method from a few donors, generation probabilities were computed with OLGA. Drawn from immuneACCESS, this table holds only the in-frame rearrangements with V and J called that TCRdb kept. Clones are partly lost; checked studies trace under half to an unresolved V gene and leave the rest unexplained. V and J calls plus clone size are reproduced from that table; the DNA served to infer D and trimming. For this sample the table gives just over 2,000,000 clones, of which roughly 96% were detected only once. The ten largest clones represent more than 0.1% of the sample.

Of note for this clone: The target of this receptor is not known. No clone much larger than this one lies a single base away; base qualities are absent.

Healthy HIV-negative adults with no recently reported acute infections or vaccinations were included as donors. Every donor was a Caucasian adult living in Nashville, Tennessee, USA. CD4+ T cells were enriched by magnetic negative selection, after which naive cells were positively selected on CD45RA and the negative fraction was taken as the memory subset. Blood was collected by leukapheresis, and PBMCs were isolated by Ficoll-Histopaque density gradient centrifugation and then cryopreserved in liquid nitrogen vapor phase. Analytical flow cytometry was used to check the purity and quantity of every magnetically sorted T cell population. Genomic DNA was isolated from every sorted fraction and measured by UV absorbance on a Nanodrop 2000c. What the research found in general, with its limitations: Around 5.4% of naive CD4, 3.5% of naive CD8, approximately 2% of memory CD4, and 0.35% to 0.4% of memory CD8 clonotypes were shared across several donors. Rarefaction of sorted-subset datasets indicated incomplete sequencing despite the large sequencing depth. Sampling was restricted to blood, and TCR repertoires in tissues likely differ from the TCR repertoires found in blood. Pairwise subsampling indicated that sequencing depth was expected to affect the degree of clonotype sharing among donors. Naive subsets generally had larger estimated clonotype richness than memory subsets did. Because the study included only a small number of donors, the genetic and exposure-history diversity represented was limited. Clonotypes shared by all four sorted-subset donors showed higher generation probabilities than non-shared clonotypes.

CDR1 and CDR2 are drawn from the germline V gene: SGHTA, FQGNSA. The CDR3 measures 15 amino acids from cysteine to phenylalanine. Of all the DNA, just the CDR3 is kept, 45 bases in frame from base 1. Trimming takes 7 bases from V and 2 bases from J, and the germline ends sit 18 bases apart. Input material: naive CD4+ T cells sorted from blood. The cell subset or site label for this specimen denotes: CD45RA+ positively selected. This sequence was found in a man aged 18-30 years in good health. The chain joins TRBV7-2 to TRBJ2-7; the D element might be TRBD1 or TRBD2, as each aligns at 5 bases. The nucleotides read TGTGCCAGCACGCCGCAGGGCGGGTCAGCCTACGAGCAGTACTTC. Its translation reads: CASTPQGGSAYEQYF.